This TCR beta chain came from a study of regulatory T cells in long-lasting Graves disease. Study background: Disease was considered persistent Graves' disease after over 5 years of antithyroid drugs (with positive TSH receptor antibodies).

This clonotype was seen more than once but under ten times. Its antigen remains unidentified. Study-level points and caveats: Investigators studied peripheral blood only, not thyroid tissue.

Trimming shortened V by 3 bases and J by 1 base, and 19 bases separated the two germline ends. Germline lookup yields CDR1 DFQATT and CDR2 SNEGSKA (reference sequence). The CDR3 sequence is 16 residues long. Researchers made TCR beta libraries by using iRepertoire HTBI primers and running Arm-PCR on CDR3 regions. TCRdb ran MiXCR on the multiplex PCR reads and lists one entry per CDR3 protein. The sample carries about 400,000 distinct CDR3 sequences, 20% to 25% recorded once. Stated time point: persistent/refractory GD, antithyroid drugs over 5 years with positive TRAb. Construction of the TCR library relied on RNA isolated from PBMCs. Diagnosis followed American Thyroid Association guidelines for Graves' disease.

This receptor was obtained from a female donor with Graves disease. V gene TRBV20-1 combines with J gene TRBJ2-7; possible D gene TRBD2, 6 bases. Sample: peripheral blood mononuclear cells (PBMCs), taken when the disease was refractory, from a patient treated with antithyroid drugs. In DNA form, the CDR3 reads TGCAGTGCTAGGGACACTTCCGGGACTCAGTCCTACGAGCAGTACTTC. Amino acids: CSARDTSGTQSYEQYF.